The clone carrying this T cell receptor beta chain occurred many times. The antigen is not known. Newly diagnosed hyperthyroidism patients aged 18 to 65 years had disease lasting under 2 months. The data belong to a study of T cells in Graves' hyperthyroidism and ophthalmopathy. Study-level background: Initial diagnosis, before any treatment, was when peripheral blood was collected.

The source material, RNA transcripts, was used to amplify TCR beta CDR3 regions. RT-PCR in the first round (using the HTBI primer set) targeted the TCR CDR3. TCRdb independently ran MiXCR on the multiplex PCR reads; one entry per CDR3 protein. The data contain some 350,000 distinct CDR3 sequences, approximately 25% of them seen just once; the ten biggest clones take up around four fifths. The study's findings and limits: Ophthalmopathy was predicted by the model a median of approximately 6 months ahead of onset.

V was shortened by 6 bases and J by 3 bases, with 16 bases between the two germline ends. The V gene's germline CDR1 is MNHEY and CDR2 SMNVEV (reference sequence). The CDR3 spans 15 residues. This receptor was obtained from a man in his forties or fifties with Graves' hyperthyroidism. Sequenced sample: blood. The rearrangement links TRBV27 to TRBJ2-3; D is unresolved. CDR3 sequence reads: CASSPGPGGTDTQYF. Here the CDR3 DNA reads TGTGCCAGCAGCCCAGGACCCGGCGGAACAGATACGCAGTATTTT.